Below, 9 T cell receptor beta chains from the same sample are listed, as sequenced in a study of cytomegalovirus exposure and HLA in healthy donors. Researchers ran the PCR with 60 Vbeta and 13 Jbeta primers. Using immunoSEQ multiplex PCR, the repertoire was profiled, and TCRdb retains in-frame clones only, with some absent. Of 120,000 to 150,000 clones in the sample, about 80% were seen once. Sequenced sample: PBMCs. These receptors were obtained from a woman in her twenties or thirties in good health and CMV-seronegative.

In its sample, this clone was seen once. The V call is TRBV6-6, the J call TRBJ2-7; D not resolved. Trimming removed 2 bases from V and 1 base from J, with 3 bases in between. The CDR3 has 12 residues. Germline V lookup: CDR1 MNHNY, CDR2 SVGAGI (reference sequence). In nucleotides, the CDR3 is TGTGCCAGCAGTTACGAGTCCTACGAGCAGTACTTC. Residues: CASSYESYEQYF.

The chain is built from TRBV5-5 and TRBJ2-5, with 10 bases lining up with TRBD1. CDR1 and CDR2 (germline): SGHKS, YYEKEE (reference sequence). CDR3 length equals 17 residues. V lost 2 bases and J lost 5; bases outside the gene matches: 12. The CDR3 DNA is TGTGCCAGCAGCTTTGACGGGACAGGGGCTGTAAGGGAGACCCAGTACTTC. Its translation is CASSFDGTGAVRETQYF.

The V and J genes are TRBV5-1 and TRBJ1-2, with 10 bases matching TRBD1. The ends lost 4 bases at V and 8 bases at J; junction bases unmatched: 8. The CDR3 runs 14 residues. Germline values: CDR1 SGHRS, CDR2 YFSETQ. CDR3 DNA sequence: TGCGCCAGCAGCGACACGACAGGGGGCACGGGCTACACCTTC. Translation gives CASSDTTGGTGYTF.

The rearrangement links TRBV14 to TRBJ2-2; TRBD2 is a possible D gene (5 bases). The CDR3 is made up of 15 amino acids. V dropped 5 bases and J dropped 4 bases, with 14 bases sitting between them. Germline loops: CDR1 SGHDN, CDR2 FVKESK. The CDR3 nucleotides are TGTGCCAGCAGCTTGATACCTGGAGGCACCGGGGAGCTGTTTTTT. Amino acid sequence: CASSLIPGGTGELFF.

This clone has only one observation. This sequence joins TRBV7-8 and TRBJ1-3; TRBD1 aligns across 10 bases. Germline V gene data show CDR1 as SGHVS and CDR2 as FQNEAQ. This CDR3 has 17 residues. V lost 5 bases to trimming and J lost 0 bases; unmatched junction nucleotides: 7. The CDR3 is CASSPGQGLPSGNTIYF. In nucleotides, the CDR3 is TGTGCCAGCAGCCCGGGACAGGGGCTTCCCTCTGGAAACACCATATATTTT.

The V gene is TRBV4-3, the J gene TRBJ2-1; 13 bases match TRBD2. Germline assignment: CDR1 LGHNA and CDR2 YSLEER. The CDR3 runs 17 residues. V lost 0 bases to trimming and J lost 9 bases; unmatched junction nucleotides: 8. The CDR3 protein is CASSQDLLAGGRGEQFF. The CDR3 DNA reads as TGCGCCAGCAGCCAAGATTTACTAGCGGGGGGGCGGGGTGAGCAGTTCTTC.

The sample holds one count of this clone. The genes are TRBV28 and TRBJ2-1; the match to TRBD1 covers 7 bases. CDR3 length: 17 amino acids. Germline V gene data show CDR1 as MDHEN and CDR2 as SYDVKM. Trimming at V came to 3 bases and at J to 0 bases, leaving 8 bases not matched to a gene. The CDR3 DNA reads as TGTGCCAGCAGTTTGGAACAGGGACAGAACTCCTACAATGAGCAGTTCTTC. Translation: CASSLEQGQNSYNEQFF.

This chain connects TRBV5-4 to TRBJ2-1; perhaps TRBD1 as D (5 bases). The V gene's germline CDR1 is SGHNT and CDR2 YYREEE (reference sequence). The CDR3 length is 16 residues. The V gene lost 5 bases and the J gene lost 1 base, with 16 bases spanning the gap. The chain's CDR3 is CASSTDNRRSYNEQFF. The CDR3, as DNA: TGTGCCAGCAGTACGGACAACCGGCGGTCCTACAATGAGCAGTTCTTC.

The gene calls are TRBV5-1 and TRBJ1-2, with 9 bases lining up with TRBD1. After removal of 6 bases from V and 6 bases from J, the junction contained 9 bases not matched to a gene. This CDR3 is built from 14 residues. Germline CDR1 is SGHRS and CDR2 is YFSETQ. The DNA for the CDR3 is TGCGCCAGCACCCGGAGGACAGGGGAAGATGGCTACACCTTC. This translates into CASTRRTGEDGYTF.